A single sample is the source of the 17 T cell receptor beta chains below, sequenced in a study of blood T cell repertoires in COVID-19. TCRdb's table, derived via immunoSEQ multiplex PCR, lists solely in-frame clones and lacks some. The sample records over 300,000 clones, about 86% being singletons. The sequenced material came from peripheral blood. Every receptor here comes from a woman aged 50 to 60 with acute or convalescent COVID-19.

The chain couples TRBV10-3 to TRBJ2-1; D not certain. This CDR3 region has 11 residues. V lost 3 bases, J lost 10 bases, and 7 bases lay in between. Germline V gene data show CDR1 as ENHRY and CDR2 as SYGVKD. CDR3 bases: TGTGCCATCAGTGATAGGAGCGAGCAGTTCTTC. This sequence encodes CAISDRSEQFF.

The chain employs TRBV24-1 and TRBJ2-1, with 7 positions matching TRBD1. Germline trimming cut 3 bases from V and 5 bases from J; bases unmatched to any gene: 6. In germline, CDR1 is KGHDR, CDR2 SFDVKD. The CDR3 runs to 15 residues. The CDR3 sequence: CATSDPGTANNEQFF. CDR3 DNA sequence: TGTGCCACCAGTGATCCCGGGACAGCTAACAATGAGCAGTTCTTC.

The chain uses TRBV5-1 and TRBJ2-2; 8 nucleotides align to TRBD1. After removal of 1 base from V and 5 bases from J, the junction contained 4 bases not matched to a gene. Germline CDR1 and CDR2: SGHRS and YFSETQ. The length of the CDR3 is 15 residues. CDR3 coding DNA: TGCGCCAGCAGCTTGTCGGGGGACAGGACCGGGGAGCTGTTTTTT. Translating gives CASSLSGDRTGELFF.

The CDR3 loop is CACGLESYEQYF. The CDR3, as DNA: TGTGCCTGCGGGTTGGAGTCCTACGAGCAGTACTTC. The chain employs TRBV30 and TRBJ2-7; D not resolved. V was clipped by 6 bases and J by 1 base, with 10 bases between them. Germline V lookup: CDR1 GTSNPN, CDR2 SVGIG (reference sequence). CDR3 length: 12 amino acids. Combining the CDR3 with reference TRBV30 and TRBJ2-7 gives the whole variable domain SQTIHQWPATLVQPVGSPLSLECTVEGTSNPNLYWYRQAAGRGLQLLFYSVGIGQISSEVPQNLSASRPQDRQFILSSKKLLLSDSGFYLCACGLESYEQYFGPGTRLTVT.

The chain links TRBV2 to TRBJ1-1, with D possibly TRBD1 on 6 matching bases. The V end was cut by 10 bases, the J end by 4 bases, with 19 bases between. Germline CDR1 is SNHLY and CDR2 is FYNNEI. This CDR3 is 14 amino acids long. The CDR3 sequence is CATGYQGWGTEAFF. The CDR3 DNA follows: TGTGCCACGGGGTATCAGGGGTGGGGCACTGAAGCTTTCTTT.

This chain uses TRBV9 with TRBJ2-5; no firm D call. This CDR3 contains 13 residues. Germline assignment: CDR1 SGDLS and CDR2 YYNGEE. V lost 4 bases and J 5 bases, leaving 12 bases between the germline ends. The CDR3 reads CASSPDSWETQYF. The DNA for the CDR3 is TGTGCCAGCAGCCCCGATAGCTGGGAGACCCAGTACTTC.

The chain carries TRBV6-5 and TRBJ2-5, with D possibly being TRBD1 (5 bases). The CDR3 has 11 amino acids. The germline V gene encodes CDR1 MNHEY and CDR2 SVGAGI. V was cut by 6 bases and J by 3 bases, with 5 bases left in between. CDR3 region: CASRGEETQYF. CDR3 sequence (DNA): TGTGCCAGCAGAGGGGAAGAGACCCAGTACTTC.

This clone has only a few counts. The chain joins TRBV4-1 to TRBJ2-3; D remains ambiguous. V lost 4 bases, J lost 0 bases, and 14 bases lay in between. Looked up from germline, CDR1 is MGHRA and CDR2 is YSYEKL. The CDR3 totals 16 residues. This CDR3 is CASSRPPGASTDTQYF. CDR3 nucleotide sequence: TGCGCCAGCAGCCGCCCCCCGGGTGCTAGCACAGATACGCAGTATTTT.

J is TRBJ1-1 and V is TRBV5-1; 9 bases agree with TRBD1. This CDR3 region has 13 residues. J gave up 3 bases and V 4 bases, and 1 base lay outside the gene matches. Germline values: CDR1 SGHRS, CDR2 YFSETQ. The CDR3 DNA sequence: TGCGCCAGCAGCCGGACAGGGGACACTGAAGCTTTCTTT. This gives the protein CASSRTGDTEAFF.

The rearrangement joins TRBV10-1 to TRBJ1-2, with TRBD1 matching 7 bases. Germline CDR1 is WNHNN and CDR2 is SYGVQD (reference sequence). V shed 5 bases and J 7 bases; nucleotides not matched to a gene: 10. This CDR3 has 14 residues. The CDR3 DNA is TGCGCCAGCAGTCCAGACAGGGCCCTGGTTGGCTACACCTTC. Translating gives CASSPDRALVGYTF.

V usage is TRBV3-1 (or the pseudogene TRBV3-2) and J usage is TRBJ1-2, with D possibly matching TRBD1 (5 bases). This CDR3 comprises 16 residues. Per germline, CDR1 LGHDT and CDR2 YNNKEL (reference sequence). Trimming shortened V by 1 base and J by 2 bases, and 14 bases separated the two germline ends. CDR3 DNA sequence: TGTGCCAGCAGCCAAGGTTTGACAGAAATAAACTATGGCTACACCTTC. Residues: CASSQGLTEINYGYTF.

The chain links TRBV5-1 to TRBJ2-5; TRBD2 aligns across 7 bases. This CDR3 has 14 residues. The trim removed 2 bases at V and 1 base at J, leaving 2 bases unmatched. Germline CDR1 SGHRS, CDR2 YFSETQ. Written as DNA, the CDR3 is TGCGCCAGCAGCTTCAGGACTAGCCAAGAGACCCAGTACTTC. It yields the protein CASSFRTSQETQYF.

On this clone: Other DNA sequences of this sample code for an identical CDR3. The chain joins TRBV24-1 to TRBJ2-5; 9 nucleotides match TRBD1. The J segment lost 5 bases and the V segment lost 4 bases, leaving 4 bases of the junction unmatched. Germline V gene data show CDR1 as KGHDR and CDR2 as SFDVKD. This CDR3 region has 14 residues. The CDR3, as DNA: TGTGCCACCAGTGACCCCGGACAGGGGGAGACCCAGTACTTC. Translation: CATSDPGQGETQYF.

The chain combines TRBV2 with TRBJ1-2, with D perhaps matching TRBD1 (6 bases). Germline V lookup: CDR1 SNHLY, CDR2 FYNNEI. V was shortened by 5 bases and J by 8 bases, with 21 bases between the two germline ends. The CDR3 runs 15 residues. The CDR3 sequence: CASSLTEGQGLGYTF. CDR3 nucleotides: TGTGCCAGCAGTCTGACTGAAGGGCAGGGGCTGGGCTACACCTTC.

CDR3 DNA sequence: TGTGCCAGCAGCTTAACTTTAAGCGGAGGCGAGACCCAGTACTTC. As protein: CASSLTLSGGETQYF. The chain employs TRBV7-3 and TRBJ2-5; D is perhaps TRBD2 (5 bases). Trimming cost V 0 bases and J 5 bases, with 13 bases left between them. Germline CDR1 and CDR2: SGHTA and FQGTGA. The CDR3 is 15 residues long.

V gene TRBV2 combines with J gene TRBJ2-2, with 13 bases that match TRBD2. The germline V gene encodes CDR1 SNHLY and CDR2 FYNNEI. V trimming: 8 bases; J trimming: 6 bases; junction bases outside the gene matches: 9. The CDR3 sequence is 16 residues long. The CDR3 DNA reads TGTGCCAGCGGAAACGGACTAGCGGGAGTGGCCGGGGAGCTGTTTTTT. Translation: CASGNGLAGVAGELFF.

The rearrangement links TRBV7-8 to TRBJ2-3, with a tentative D call TRBD1 (6 bases). The ends were cut back, 5 bases at V and 4 bases at J, with 13 bases in the middle. The CDR3 spans 14 residues. CDR1 and CDR2 (germline): SGHVS, FQNEAQ. The DNA of the CDR3 is TGTGCCAGCAGCCCTCTGGCAGGGGCAGATACGCAGTATTTT. Encoded protein: CASSPLAGADTQYF.